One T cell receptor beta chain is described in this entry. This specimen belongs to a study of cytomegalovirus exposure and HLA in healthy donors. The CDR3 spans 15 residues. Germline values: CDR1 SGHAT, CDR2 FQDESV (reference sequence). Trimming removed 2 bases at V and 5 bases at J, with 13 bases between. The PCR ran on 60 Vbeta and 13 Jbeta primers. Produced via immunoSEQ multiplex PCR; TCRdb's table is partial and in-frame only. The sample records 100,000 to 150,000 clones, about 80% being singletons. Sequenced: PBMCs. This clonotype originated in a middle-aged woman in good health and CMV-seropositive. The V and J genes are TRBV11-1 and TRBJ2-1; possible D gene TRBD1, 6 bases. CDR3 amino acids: CASSLIARGNNEQFF. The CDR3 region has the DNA TGTGCCAGCAGCTTAATAGCGAGGGGGAACAATGAGCAGTTCTTC.